These 18 T cell receptor beta chains share one sample of origin, sequenced in a study of CD8+ T cells in alopecia areata. Described treatment: oral pan-JAK inhibitor, 5-10 mg twice daily. cDNA reverse transcribed from extracted RNA served as the sequencing template. Measured with immunoSEQ multiplex PCR; TCRdb has only the in-frame clones, and not every one. In the table there are approximately 170,000 clones, 55% to 70% of which are singletons. Specimen: CD4+ T cells sorted from blood, collected at week 4, from a patient treated with tofacitinib. The receptors were sampled from a human donor with alopecia areata.

This chain joins TRBV29-1 and TRBJ1-1, with D perhaps TRBD1 (5 bases). V gave up 3 bases and J gave up 4 bases, with 15 bases separating them. Germline values: CDR1 SQVTM, CDR2 ANQGSEA. The CDR3 has 14 amino acids. DNA for the CDR3: TGCAGCGTTGAGCGTAGGGAGGGACGCACTGAAGCTTTCTTT. Protein sequence: CSVERREGRTEAFF.

This clone occurred a few times. The chain employs TRBV6-5 and TRBJ1-2; D possibly corresponds to TRBD1 (6 bases). The V gene lost 0 bases and the J gene lost 8 bases, with 16 bases spanning the gap. The germline V gene has CDR1 MNHEY and CDR2 SVGAGI. The CDR3 is 15 residues long. CDR3 sequence (DNA): TGTGCCAGCAGTTACTCGGGACATCAAGCTCGGGGCTACACCTTC. Protein sequence: CASSYSGHQARGYTF.

A few counts support this clone. V usage is TRBV7-8 and J usage is TRBJ2-4; D is perhaps TRBD2 (5 bases). CDR1 and CDR2 from the germline V gene are SGHVS and FQNEAQ. The germline V and J ends were trimmed by 1 base and 7 bases, with 5 bases remaining between them. There are 12 residues in the CDR3. This chain's CDR3 is CASSLGGNIQYF. CDR3 nucleotide sequence: TGTGCCAGCAGCTTAGGCGGGAACATTCAGTACTTC.

This rearrangement joins TRBV27 to TRBJ1-4; TRBD1 is a possible D gene (5 bases). This CDR3 has 15 amino acids. The V and J ends lost 6 bases and 7 bases respectively, with 18 bases between them. CDR1 and CDR2 (germline): MNHEY, SMNVEV (reference sequence). The CDR3 sequence: CASRPQWGGGEKLFF. Here the CDR3 DNA reads TGTGCCAGCAGACCCCAGTGGGGTGGGGGTGAAAAACTGTTTTTT. Drawing the rest from reference TRBV27 and TRBJ1-4, the complete variable domain is EAQVTQNPRYLITVTGKKLTVTCSQNMNHEYMSWYRQDPGLGLRQIYYSMNVEVTDKGDVPEGYKVSRKEKRNFPLILESPSPNQTSLYFCASRPQWGGGEKLFFGSGTQLSVL.

The chain joins TRBV28 to TRBJ1-3, with TRBD1 as a possible D gene (5 bases). The CDR3 runs to 15 residues. CDR1 is MDHEN, CDR2 SYDVKM, per germline. Trimming left V 9 bases short and J 0 bases short, with 15 bases between. The CDR3 loop is CASWGRGRSGNTIYF. CDR3 DNA sequence: TGTGCCAGTTGGGGTCGGGGCCGCTCTGGAAACACCATATATTTT. Full variable domain (rest looked up from reference TRBV28 and TRBJ1-3): DVKVTQSSRYLVKRTGEKVFLECVQDMDHENMFWYRQDPGLGLRLIYFSYDVKMKEKGDIPEGYSVSREKKERFSLILESASTNQTSMYLCASWGRGRSGNTIYFGEGSWLTVV.

This clone appeared a few times. This rearrangement joins TRBV19 to TRBJ2-2; D not resolved. In germline, CDR1 is LNHDA, CDR2 SQIVND (reference sequence). V gave up 9 bases and J gave up 4 bases, with 12 bases separating them. CDR3 size: 13 residues. The CDR3 region is CASRMISTGELFF. The CDR3 nucleotides are TGTGCCAGCCGAATGATCTCCACCGGGGAGCTGTTTTTT.

V usage is TRBV15 and J usage is TRBJ2-7; TRBD1 agrees at 10 bases. This CDR3 is built from 17 residues. The V gene's germline CDR1 is LNHNV and CDR2 YYDKDF (reference sequence). With 5 bases clipped from V and 2 bases from J, the junction kept 12 bases outside the gene matches. The CDR3 is CATSAQGQGGSTYEQYF. As DNA, the CDR3 is TGTGCCACCAGCGCCCAAGGACAGGGGGGTTCGACCTACGAGCAGTACTTC.

This clone has a handful of counts. V and J are TRBV30 and TRBJ2-3; no definite D call. CDR1 and CDR2 from the germline V gene are GTSNPN and SVGIG (reference sequence). The CDR3 runs 11 residues. The germline V and J ends were trimmed by 5 bases and 6 bases, with 9 bases remaining between them. The CDR3 nucleotides are TGTGCCTGGGAAATTGGCGATACGCAGTATTTT. Translated: CAWEIGDTQYF.

The chain links TRBV6-1 to TRBJ1-2, with 9 bases matching TRBD1. The germline V gene encodes CDR1 MNHNS and CDR2 SASEGT. V was pared by 5 bases and J by 2 bases, with 3 bases of the junction left unmatched. The CDR3 extends over 14 amino acids. DNA of the CDR3: TGTGCCAGCAGTCCAGGACAGGGGAACTATGGCTACACCTTC. This sequence encodes CASSPGQGNYGYTF.

This clone was seen only a few times. The chain carries TRBV29-1 and TRBJ1-5; D is unresolved. The CDR3 sequence is 12 residues long. The germline CDR1 and CDR2 sequences are SQVTM and ANQGSEA. V lost 4 bases and J 0 bases, leaving 4 bases between the germline ends. CDR3 region: CSVGFSNQPQHF. Written as DNA, the CDR3 is TGCAGCGTTGGATTTAGCAATCAGCCCCAGCATTTT.

The genes are TRBV30 and TRBJ1-4; no definite D call. Germline loops: CDR1 GTSNPN, CDR2 SVGIG (reference sequence). The CDR3 contains 13 residues. V shed 5 bases and J shed 5 bases, with 12 bases lying between them. The CDR3: CAWGRVLNEKLFF. The CDR3 DNA reads as TGTGCCTGGGGACGGGTCCTAAATGAAAAACTGTTTTTT.

The chain employs TRBV29-1 and TRBJ2-1, with TRBD1 matching 9 bases. Germline V gene data show CDR1 as SQVTM and CDR2 as ANQGSEA. The CDR3 loop spans 12 amino acids. The junction had 4 bases not matched to a gene; V was cut back by 6 bases and J by 7 bases. In DNA, the CDR3 is TGCAGCGTGGGGACAGGGTGGAATGAGCAGTTCTTC. It specifies CSVGTGWNEQFF.

The chain uses TRBV29-1 and TRBJ1-4; weak D call: TRBD1 (5 bases). The CDR3 is made up of 13 amino acids. Germline CDR1 is SQVTM and CDR2 is ANQGSEA. Trimming stripped 4 bases from V and 8 bases from J, with 14 bases between. This CDR3 is CSVAEGRREKLFF. DNA for the CDR3: TGCAGCGTTGCAGAGGGGCGTAGGGAAAAACTGTTTTTT.

This clone was counted a few times. V gene TRBV7-9 combines with J gene TRBJ1-2; D remains ambiguous. V gave up 3 bases and J gave up 8 bases, with 19 bases separating them. CDR1 is SEHNR, CDR2 FQNEAQ, per germline (reference sequence). The CDR3 is 15 amino acids. The CDR3 sequence is CASSFLSLLGKGYTF. CDR3 in DNA: TGTGCCAGCAGCTTCCTATCTCTCCTGGGGAAAGGCTACACCTTC.

This rearrangement joins TRBV2 to TRBJ2-7; TRBD1 matches 9 bases. The J segment lost 3 bases and the V segment lost 6 bases, leaving 9 bases of the junction unmatched. Germline V CDR1 and CDR2: SNHLY, FYNNEI. The CDR3 loop spans 15 amino acids. CDR3 amino acids: CASSETSDRGYEQYF. For the CDR3, the DNA is TGTGCCAGCAGCGAAACCTCGGACAGGGGCTACGAGCAGTACTTC.

The chain links TRBV10-3 to TRBJ2-5; D ambiguous. The CDR3 is 13 amino acids. V shed 5 bases and J shed 4 bases, with 11 bases lying between them. Germline V gives CDR1 ENHRY, CDR2 SYGVKD. The CDR3 here is CAISPFASETQYF. The CDR3 nucleotides are TGTGCCATCAGTCCCTTTGCGTCAGAGACCCAGTACTTC.

This clone was observed once. Here the CDR3 reads CAWSVGGRGADTQYF. CDR3 in DNA: TGTGCCTGGAGTGTGGGGGGACGTGGGGCAGATACGCAGTATTTT. The chain combines TRBV30 with TRBJ2-3; TRBD2 might be the D (6 bases). Germline lookup yields CDR1 GTSNPN and CDR2 SVGIG (reference sequence). Between the trimmed V and J ends, which lost 0 bases and 4 bases, there was a span of 14 bases. The CDR3 length is 15 residues.

The J gene is TRBJ2-5, the V gene TRBV11-2; D tentatively reads TRBD1 or TRBD2 (5 bases each). Trimming took 1 base from V and 4 from J, leaving 13 bases between them. This CDR3 comprises 15 residues. Germline CDR1 reads SGHAT; CDR2 reads FQNNGV. The CDR3 spells CASSLVGGRIETQYF. For the CDR3, the DNA is TGTGCCAGCAGCTTAGTTGGGGGTCGAATAGAGACCCAGTACTTC.